This T cell receptor beta chain was profiled in a study of T cell responses to AZD1222 COVID-19 vaccine. Study overall: Pooled in the analysis were second doses at about 4 or about 12 weeks. Whole-study findings and limits: It was only a handful of AZD1222 recipients who were seropositive at baseline.

This CDR3 is built from 15 residues. CDR1 is LGHDT and CDR2 is YNNKEL in the germline V gene (reference sequence). V was clipped by 2 bases and J by 3 bases, with 14 bases between them. Here immunoSEQ multiplex PCR was the method, and the copy in TCRdb shows in-frame clones only, minus some. The table has 150,000 to 200,000 clones, about nine tenths seen once; the top ten hold less than 1.6%. Concerning this clone: Antigen: not known.

The receptor comes from an adult in good health. This sequence joins TRBV3-1 (or the pseudogene TRBV3-2) and TRBJ2-7, with D possibly TRBD2 on 6 matching bases. The source was peripheral blood, collected on day 0 of AZD1222 vaccination. This CDR3 is CASSQRDGDFYEQYF. CDR3 sequence (DNA): TGTGCCAGCAGCCAAAGGGACGGGGACTTCTACGAGCAGTACTTC.